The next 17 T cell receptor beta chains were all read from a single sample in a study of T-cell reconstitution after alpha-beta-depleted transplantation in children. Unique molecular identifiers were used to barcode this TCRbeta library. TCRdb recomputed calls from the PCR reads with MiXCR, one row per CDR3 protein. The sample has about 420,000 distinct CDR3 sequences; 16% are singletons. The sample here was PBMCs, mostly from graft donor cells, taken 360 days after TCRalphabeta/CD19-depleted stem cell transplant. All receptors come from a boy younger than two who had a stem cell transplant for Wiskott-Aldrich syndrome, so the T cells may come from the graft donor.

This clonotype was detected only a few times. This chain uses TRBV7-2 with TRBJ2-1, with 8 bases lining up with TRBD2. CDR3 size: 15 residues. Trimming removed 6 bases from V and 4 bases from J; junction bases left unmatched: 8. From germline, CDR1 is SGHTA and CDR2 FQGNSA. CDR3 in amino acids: CASRTTSGSYNEQFF. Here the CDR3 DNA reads TGTGCCAGCAGAACCACTAGCGGTTCATACAATGAGCAGTTCTTC.

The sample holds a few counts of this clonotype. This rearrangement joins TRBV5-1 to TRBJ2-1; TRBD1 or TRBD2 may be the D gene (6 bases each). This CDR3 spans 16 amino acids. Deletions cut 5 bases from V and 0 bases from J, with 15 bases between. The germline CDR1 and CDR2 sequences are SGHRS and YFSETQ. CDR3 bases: TGCGCCAGCAGTGCGGGACACTTGAGCTCCTACAATGAGCAGTTCTTC. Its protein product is CASSAGHLSSYNEQFF.

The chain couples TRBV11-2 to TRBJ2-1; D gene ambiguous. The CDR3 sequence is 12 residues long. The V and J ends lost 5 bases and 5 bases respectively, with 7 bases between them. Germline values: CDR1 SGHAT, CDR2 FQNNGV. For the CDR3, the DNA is TGTGCCAGCAGCCACCCAGACAATGAGCAGTTCTTC. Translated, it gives CASSHPDNEQFF.

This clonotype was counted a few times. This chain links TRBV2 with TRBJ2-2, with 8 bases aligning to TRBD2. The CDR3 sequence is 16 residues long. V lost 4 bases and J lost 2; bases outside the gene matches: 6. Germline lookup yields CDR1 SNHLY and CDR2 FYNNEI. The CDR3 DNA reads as TGTGCCAGCAGTGTACCCCGGGGGGGAAACACCGGGGAGCTGTTTTTT. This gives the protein CASSVPRGGNTGELFF.

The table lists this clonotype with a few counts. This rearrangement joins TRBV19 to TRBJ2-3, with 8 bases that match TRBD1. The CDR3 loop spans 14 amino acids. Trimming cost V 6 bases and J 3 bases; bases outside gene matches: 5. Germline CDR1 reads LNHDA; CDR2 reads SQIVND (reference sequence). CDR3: CASRRQGWTDTQYF. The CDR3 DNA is TGTGCCAGTAGAAGACAGGGGTGGACAGATACGCAGTATTTT.

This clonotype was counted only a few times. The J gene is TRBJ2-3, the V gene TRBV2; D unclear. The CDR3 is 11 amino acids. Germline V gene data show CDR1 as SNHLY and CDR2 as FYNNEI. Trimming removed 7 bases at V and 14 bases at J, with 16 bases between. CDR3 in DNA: TGTGCCAGCACTCCAATGGACCCCGTGTATTTT. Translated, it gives CASTPMDPVYF.

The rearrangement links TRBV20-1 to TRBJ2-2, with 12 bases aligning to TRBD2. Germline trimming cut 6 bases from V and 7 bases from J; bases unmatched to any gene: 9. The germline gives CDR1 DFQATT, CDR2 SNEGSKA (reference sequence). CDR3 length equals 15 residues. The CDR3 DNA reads TGCAGTGCCCTAGCGGGGGGGCTTCGCGGCGGGGAGCTGTTTTTT. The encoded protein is CSALAGGLRGGELFF.

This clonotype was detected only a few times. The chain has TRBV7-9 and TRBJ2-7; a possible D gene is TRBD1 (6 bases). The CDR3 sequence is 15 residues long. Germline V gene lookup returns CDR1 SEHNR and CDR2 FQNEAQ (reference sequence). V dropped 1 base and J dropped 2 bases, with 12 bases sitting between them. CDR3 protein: CASSLEGVPTYEQYF. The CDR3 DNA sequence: TGTGCCAGCAGCTTAGAGGGGGTTCCCACCTACGAGCAGTACTTC.

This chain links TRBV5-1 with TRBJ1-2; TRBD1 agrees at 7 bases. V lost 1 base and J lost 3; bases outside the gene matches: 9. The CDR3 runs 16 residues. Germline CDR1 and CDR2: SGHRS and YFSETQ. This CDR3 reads CASSLSPTGSDYGYTF. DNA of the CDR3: TGCGCCAGCAGCTTGTCGCCGACAGGGAGCGACTATGGCTACACCTTC.

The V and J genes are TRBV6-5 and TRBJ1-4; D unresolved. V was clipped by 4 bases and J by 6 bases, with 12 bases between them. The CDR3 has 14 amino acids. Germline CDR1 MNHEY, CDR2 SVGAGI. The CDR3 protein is CASSSPGSDEKLFF. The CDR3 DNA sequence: TGTGCCAGCAGTTCGCCGGGGTCGGATGAAAAACTGTTTTTT.

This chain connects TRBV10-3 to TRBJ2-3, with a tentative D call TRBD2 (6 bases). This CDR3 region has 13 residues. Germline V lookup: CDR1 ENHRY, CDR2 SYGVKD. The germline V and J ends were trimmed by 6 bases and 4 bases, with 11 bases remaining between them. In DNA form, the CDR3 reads TGTGCCATCAGACTAGCAGGTGCAGATACGCAGTATTTT. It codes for CAIRLAGADTQYF.

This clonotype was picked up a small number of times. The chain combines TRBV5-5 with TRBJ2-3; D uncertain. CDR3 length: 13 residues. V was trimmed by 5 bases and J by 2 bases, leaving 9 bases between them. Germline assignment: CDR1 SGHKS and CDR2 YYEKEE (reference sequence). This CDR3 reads CASRYYTTDTQYF. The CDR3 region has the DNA TGTGCCAGCAGGTATTACACCACAGATACGCAGTATTTT.

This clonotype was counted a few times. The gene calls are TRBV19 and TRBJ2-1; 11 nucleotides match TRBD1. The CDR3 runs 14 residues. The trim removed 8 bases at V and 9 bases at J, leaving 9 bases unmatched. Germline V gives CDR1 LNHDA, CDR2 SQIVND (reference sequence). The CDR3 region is CASGGTGGAAEQFF. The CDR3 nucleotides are TGTGCCAGTGGGGGGACAGGGGGGGCCGCTGAGCAGTTCTTC.

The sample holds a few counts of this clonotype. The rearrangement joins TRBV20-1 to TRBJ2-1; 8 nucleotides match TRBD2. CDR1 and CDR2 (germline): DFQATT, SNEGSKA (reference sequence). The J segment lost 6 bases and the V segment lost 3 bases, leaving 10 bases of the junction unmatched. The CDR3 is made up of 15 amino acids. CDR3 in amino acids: CSARHAAGAGNEQFF. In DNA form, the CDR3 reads TGCAGTGCTAGGCATGCAGCGGGAGCGGGCAATGAGCAGTTCTTC.

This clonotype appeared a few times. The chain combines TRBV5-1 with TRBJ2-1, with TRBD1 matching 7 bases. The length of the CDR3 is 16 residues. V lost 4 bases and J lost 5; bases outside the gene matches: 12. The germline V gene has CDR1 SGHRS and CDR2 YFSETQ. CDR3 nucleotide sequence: TGCGCCAGCAGCCCCCGCCCGGGACAGAGGGACAATGAGCAGTTCTTC. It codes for CASSPRPGQRDNEQFF.

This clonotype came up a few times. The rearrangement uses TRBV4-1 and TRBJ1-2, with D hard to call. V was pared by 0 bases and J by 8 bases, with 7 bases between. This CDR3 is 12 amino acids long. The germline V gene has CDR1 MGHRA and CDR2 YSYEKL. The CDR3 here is CASSQDWGGYTF. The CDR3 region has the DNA TGCGCCAGCAGCCAAGATTGGGGAGGCTACACCTTC.

CDR3 DNA sequence: TGCAGCGTTGGGGAGGGAGTGGTAAATGAGCAGTTCTTC. Amino acids: CSVGEGVVNEQFF. This sequence joins TRBV29-1 and TRBJ2-1, with 7 bases identical to TRBD2. The J segment lost 7 bases and the V segment lost 4 bases, leaving 7 bases of the junction unmatched. Germline V lookup: CDR1 SQVTM, CDR2 ANQGSEA. This CDR3 spans 13 amino acids.